This paragraph covers one TCR beta chain sequence. Its antigen is not identified. Primers for the PCR totalled 60 Vbeta and 13 Jbeta. Under the authors' procedure: The authors later counted about 80 million unique TCR beta chains, 9 million to 14 million of them shared. Generated by immunoSEQ multiplex PCR, the TCRdb table keeps only in-frame clones and is missing some. V, J and clone size are those of that table, while D and trimming were read from the DNA. Its table records roughly 77,000 clones. This sample is part of a study of cytomegalovirus exposure and HLA in healthy donors. Whole-study results and caveats: It was only CMV serostatus that was available as immune exposure information. The majority of TCR sequences were rare, yet some public TCRs appeared in many donors.

The CDR3 is 14 residues long. V lost 4 bases to trimming and J lost 6 bases; unmatched junction nucleotides: 5. CDR1 is SGHRS and CDR2 is YFSETQ in the germline V gene. This receptor was identified in a young man in good health and CMV-seronegative. Sequenced: PBMCs. V and J are TRBV5-1 and TRBJ1-5; 9 positions agree with TRBD1. Written as DNA, the CDR3 is TGCGCCAGCAGCCCAACAGGGGGCGGTCAGCCCCAGCATTTT. This codes for CASSPTGGGQPQHF. Supplemented by reference TRBV5-1 and TRBJ1-5, the full variable domain reads KAGVTQTPRYLIKTRGQQVTLSCSPISGHRSVSWYQQTPGQGLQFLFEYFSETQRNKGNFPGRFSGRQFSNSRSEMNVSTLELGDSALYLCASSPTGGGQPQHFGDGTRLSIL.